The 9 T cell receptor beta chains given below trace back to one sample, sequenced in a study of blood T cell repertoires in COVID-19. This table comes from immunoSEQ multiplex PCR, and its TCRdb copy is limited to in-frame clones, with some not included. The sample comprises some 290,000 clones, roughly 90% of which are singletons, and 2.5% to 3.5% rests with the top ten. Material: peripheral blood. The receptors were sampled from a woman in her thirties with COVID-19, enrolled during active disease.

The V call is TRBV6-7, the J call TRBJ1-6, with 9 bases aligning to TRBD1. TRBV6-7 is filed as an ORF, its function uncertain. J was trimmed by 7 bases and V by 5 bases; bases with no gene match: 6. The CDR3 contains 15 residues. CDR3 amino acids: CASSTGGLRNSPLHF. The CDR3 nucleotides read TGTGCCAGCAGTACAGGGGGCTTAAGGAATTCACCCCTCCACTTT.

This chain joins TRBV6-5 and TRBJ2-3; 12 bases are a match to TRBD2. Germline lookup yields CDR1 MNHEY and CDR2 SVGAGI. V was clipped by 5 bases and J by 2 bases; unmatched bases: 2. The CDR3 runs to 15 residues. The CDR3 is CASSPSGRATDTQYF. CDR3 bases: TGTGCCAGCAGTCCTAGCGGGAGGGCCACAGATACGCAGTATTTT.

The chain links TRBV27 to TRBJ1-3; TRBD1 aligns across 8 bases. Germline V gene sequence: CDR1 MNHEY, CDR2 SMNVEV (reference sequence). The trim removed 6 bases at V and 0 bases at J, leaving 10 bases unmatched. This CDR3 spans 17 amino acids. The CDR3 here is CASSPDWTGHSGNTIYF. The CDR3 DNA reads TGTGCCAGCAGCCCAGATTGGACAGGGCACTCTGGAAACACCATATATTTT.

The V and J genes are TRBV28 and TRBJ2-5; 10 bases map to TRBD1. This CDR3 contains 15 residues. Germline-derived CDR1 and CDR2 are MDHEN and SYDVKM. The J segment lost 7 bases and the V segment lost 6 bases, leaving 11 bases of the junction unmatched. CDR3 amino acids: CASSITGTGALTQYF. The CDR3 coding sequence is TGTGCCAGCAGCATAACCGGGACAGGGGCGTTGACCCAGTACTTC.

To note about this clone: The junction differs from germline at one of its ends, possibly a read error. The V gene is TRBV19, the J gene TRBJ2-1; D gene uncertain. CDR3 length equals 13 residues. The germline V gene encodes CDR1 LNHDA and CDR2 SQIVND (reference sequence). This chain's CDR3 is CASSVEYYNEQFF. The CDR3 DNA reads as TGTGCCAGTAGTGTAGAGTACTACAATGAGCAGTTCTTC.

The gene calls are TRBV5-1 and TRBJ1-2; possibly TRBD1 for D (5 bases). CDR1 and CDR2 from the germline V gene are SGHRS and YFSETQ. CDR3 size: 15 residues. Between the trimmed V and J ends, which lost 3 bases and 4 bases, there was a span of 16 bases. CDR3 protein: CASSSGGGAGYGYTF. CDR3 sequence (DNA): TGCGCCAGCAGCTCGGGTGGAGGGGCTGGCTATGGCTACACCTTC.

The table lists this clone with a few counts. This rearrangement joins TRBV10-3 to TRBJ1-1; D is uncertain. Trimming cost V 0 bases and J 4 bases, with 21 bases left between them. This CDR3 has 18 residues. Germline V gives CDR1 ENHRY, CDR2 SYGVKD. The CDR3, as DNA: TGTGCCATCAGTGAGTCGAGGAGTTGGGTACGCAGCAGCACTGAAGCTTTCTTT. This gives the protein CAISESRSWVRSSTEAFF.

This clone appeared a single time. V usage is TRBV30 and J usage is TRBJ2-2, with a possible D match to TRBD1 (5 bases). V was cut by 5 bases and J by 5 bases, with 9 bases left in between. The CDR3 has 12 amino acids. Germline values: CDR1 GTSNPN, CDR2 SVGIG (reference sequence). CDR3 residues: CAWYAGTGELFF. CDR3 bases: TGTGCCTGGTATGCAGGGACCGGGGAGCTGTTTTTT.

The V and J genes are TRBV7-9 and TRBJ2-5, with a possible D match to TRBD1 (6 bases). The CDR3 loop spans 14 amino acids. CDR1 is SEHNR, CDR2 FQNEAQ, per germline (reference sequence). With 5 bases removed from V and 5 bases from J, the gap between germline ends came to 15 bases. CDR3 bases: TGTGCCAGCAGCCGGACAGTCCTGGGGGAGACCCAGTACTTC. Encoded protein: CASSRTVLGETQYF.